What follows are 5 T cell receptor beta chains derived from one specimen sequenced in a study of T cell responses to AZD1222 COVID-19 vaccine. The data were produced by immunoSEQ multiplex PCR, yet TCRdb's version contains in-frame clones alone and is incomplete. The sample lists under 70,000 clones; around 84% were seen once. The input for sequencing was peripheral blood, taken on day 0 of AZD1222 vaccination. These receptors originate from an adult in good health.

The V call is TRBV28, the J call TRBJ1-6; D is unclear. The CDR3 extends over 16 amino acids. Germline V gene sequence: CDR1 MDHEN, CDR2 SYDVKM. V was trimmed by 7 bases and J by 0 bases, leaving 13 bases between them. The CDR3 sequence is CASTPGSSSYNSPLHF. Written as DNA, the CDR3 is TGTGCCAGCACCCCGGGCAGTAGCTCCTATAATTCACCCCTCCACTTT.

This chain connects TRBV27 to TRBJ1-6, with 9 bases that match TRBD1. Germline CDR1 and CDR2: MNHEY and SMNVEV (reference sequence). The CDR3 length is 14 residues. Germline trimming cut 8 bases from V and 11 bases from J; bases unmatched to any gene: 10. CDR3 amino acids: CASGVGTGFPPLHF. CDR3 coding DNA: TGTGCCAGCGGTGTTGGGACAGGGTTCCCACCCCTCCACTTT.

J is TRBJ1-2 and V is TRBV3-1 (or the pseudogene TRBV3-2); D perhaps matches TRBD1 (6 bases). Germline CDR1 and CDR2: LGHDT and YNNKEL (reference sequence). The CDR3 is 12 residues long. V lost 8 bases, J lost 0 bases, and 7 bases lay in between. The CDR3, as DNA: TGTGCCAGCGGACAGTCTAACTATGGCTACACCTTC. Protein: CASGQSNYGYTF.

The V call is TRBV4-3, the J call TRBJ2-1; D assignment may be TRBD1 or TRBD2 (5 bases each). Deletions cut 0 bases from V and 3 bases from J, with 12 bases between. The germline V gene has CDR1 LGHNA and CDR2 YSLEER. This CDR3 has 16 amino acids. Here the CDR3 DNA reads TGCGCCAGCAGCCAAGAGCCGGGACCCTTCTACAATGAGCAGTTCTTC. As protein: CASSQEPGPFYNEQFF.

The V call is TRBV9, the J call TRBJ2-6; TRBD1 might be the D (6 bases). The V and J ends lost 3 bases and 2 bases respectively, with 9 bases between them. The germline V gene encodes CDR1 SGDLS and CDR2 YYNGEE. The CDR3 runs 15 residues. CDR3 amino acids: CASSGTVPGANVLTF. CDR3 in DNA: TGTGCCAGCAGCGGGACAGTTCCTGGGGCCAACGTCCTGACTTTC.